This entry lists 26 T cell receptor beta chains sequenced from one sample in a study of OX40 agonist ivuxolimab in advanced cancers. Receptor libraries were prepared by the immunoSEQ multiplex PCR assay. This is the immuneACCESS table as TCRdb keeps it, with only in-frame sequences that have V and J called. A part of the clones is gone; compared with another copy, unresolved V genes explain less than half, and the rest is unexplained. This sample is represented by tens of thousands of clones; 84% of them were singletons. The ten largest account for approximately 30% of the sample. Sequencing used CD4+ or CD8+ T cells sorted from blood, obtained in a trial of the OX40 agonist ivuxolimab. Every receptor here comes from an adult with an advanced solid tumor such as melanoma, head and neck, liver or kidney cancer.

This sequence joins TRBV5-5 and TRBJ1-5; D not resolved. V was pared by 1 base and J by 3 bases, with 5 bases between. The CDR3 has 13 amino acids. Germline CDR1 reads SGHKS; CDR2 reads YYEKEE (reference sequence). The CDR3 loop is CASSLNINQPQHF. The DNA of the CDR3 is TGTGCCAGCAGCTTGAACATCAATCAGCCCCAGCATTTT.

The chain combines TRBV5-1 with TRBJ1-1; D uncertain. From germline, CDR1 is SGHRS and CDR2 YFSETQ. The length of the CDR3 is 14 residues. Trimming removed 1 base at V and 3 bases at J, with 10 bases between. The CDR3 spells CASSLIPDDTEAFF. DNA for the CDR3: TGCGCCAGCAGCTTGATCCCGGATGACACTGAAGCTTTCTTT.

This chain's CDR3 is CASSTLARGGELFF. The CDR3 DNA follows: TGTGCCAGCAGCACACTAGCCCGGGGCGGGGAGCTGTTTTTT. The chain is built from TRBV11-2 and TRBJ2-2; perhaps TRBD2 as D (6 bases). The CDR3 is 14 residues long. CDR1 is SGHAT and CDR2 is FQNNGV in the germline V gene. V was clipped by 5 bases and J by 7 bases, with 14 bases between them.

The DNA for the CDR3 is TGCGCCAGCAGTTTTCGCGAGGATAGCAATCAGCCCCAGCATTTT. This encodes CASSFREDSNQPQHF. The V and J genes are TRBV4-1 and TRBJ1-5; D unclear. The germline V and J ends were trimmed by 6 bases and 0 bases, with 12 bases remaining between them. This CDR3 region has 15 residues. Germline CDR1 reads MGHRA; CDR2 reads YSYEKL.

V and J are TRBV6-6 and TRBJ1-4; D not certain. With 0 bases removed from V and 6 bases from J, the gap between germline ends came to 14 bases. The CDR3 is 16 residues long. CDR1 and CDR2 (germline): MNHNY, SVGAGI (reference sequence). CDR3 DNA: TGTGCCAGCAGTTACTCTGAGGGCGGGTCAGATGAAAAACTGTTTTTT. It encodes CASSYSEGGSDEKLFF.

The chain joins TRBV30 to TRBJ2-1; D might be TRBD2 (5 bases). The CDR3 loop spans 13 amino acids. The germline CDR1 and CDR2 sequences are GTSNPN and SVGIG (reference sequence). Deletions cut 0 bases from V and 9 bases from J, with 12 bases between. CDR3 protein: CAWSVVGNGEQFF. The CDR3, as DNA: TGTGCCTGGAGTGTAGTCGGGAACGGTGAGCAGTTCTTC.

The CDR3 coding sequence is TGTGCCAGTAGATCTATTCCGGGACAGGGTCATCAGCCCCAGCATTTT. This encodes CASRSIPGQGHQPQHF. V gene TRBV19 combines with J gene TRBJ1-5; 9 bases are shared with TRBD1. The V segment lost 6 bases and the J segment 5 bases; nucleotides outside the gene matches: 11. The CDR3 is made up of 16 amino acids. The germline V gene has CDR1 LNHDA and CDR2 SQIVND (reference sequence).

This chain joins TRBV11-2 and TRBJ2-3, with TRBD2 identical over 8 bases. V lost 6 bases to trimming and J lost 2 bases; unmatched junction nucleotides: 7. CDR1 is SGHAT, CDR2 FQNNGV, per germline. This CDR3 region has 15 residues. The CDR3 DNA sequence: TGTGCCAGCAGTTCAAGCGGGGGATTCACAGATACGCAGTATTTT. Encoded protein: CASSSSGGFTDTQYF.

V is TRBV10-3 and J is TRBJ1-5; the match to TRBD1 covers 10 bases. The J segment lost 5 bases and the V segment lost 10 bases, leaving 11 bases of the junction unmatched. The V gene's germline CDR1 is ENHRY and CDR2 SYGVKD. The CDR3 is made up of 15 amino acids. CDR3 protein: CATGRDRGGDQPQHF. In nucleotides, the CDR3 is TGTGCCACCGGCCGGGACAGGGGAGGTGATCAGCCCCAGCATTTT.

A single count supports this clone. In nucleotides, the CDR3 is TGCGCCAGCAGCCCGGGACTAGCGGGATTCACAGATACGCAGTATTTT. Its translation is CASSPGLAGFTDTQYF. V and J are TRBV5-1 and TRBJ2-3; 13 bases are shared with TRBD2. V was clipped by 4 bases and J by 2 bases; unmatched bases: 4. Germline CDR1 reads SGHRS; CDR2 reads YFSETQ. There are 16 residues in the CDR3. Using reference TRBV5-1 and TRBJ2-3 for the parts outside the CDR3, the full variable domain is KAGVTQTPRYLIKTRGQQVTLSCSPISGHRSVSWYQQTPGQGLQFLFEYFSETQRNKGNFPGRFSGRQFSNSRSEMNVSTLELGDSALYLCASSPGLAGFTDTQYFGPGTRLTVL.

V and J are TRBV18 and TRBJ2-1, with D possibly matching TRBD1 (6 bases). CDR1 is KGHSH, CDR2 LQKENI, per germline. V dropped 2 bases and J dropped 5 bases, with 19 bases sitting between them. The CDR3 length is 17 residues. The CDR3 DNA follows: TGTGCCAGCTCACCAACCGAGGGTGGGGGCGAACACAATGAGCAGTTCTTC. It codes for CASSPTEGGGEHNEQFF.

This rearrangement joins TRBV6-1 to TRBJ2-7, with D possibly being TRBD1 or TRBD2 (5 bases each). Between the trimmed V and J ends, which lost 6 bases and 3 bases, there was a span of 12 bases. CDR1 and CDR2 (germline): MNHNS, SASEGT. The CDR3 contains 13 residues. CDR3 DNA sequence: TGTGCCAGCAGCCGGGACGCAAACTACGAGCAGTACTTC. The encoded protein is CASSRDANYEQYF.

V usage is TRBV5-4 and J usage is TRBJ1-3; D is uncertain. There are 15 residues in the CDR3. The V gene's germline CDR1 is SGHNT and CDR2 YYREEE (reference sequence). The V gene lost 0 bases and the J gene lost 0 bases, with 7 bases spanning the gap. In DNA, the CDR3 is TGTGCCAGCAGCTTGGCCGGAGTCTCTGGAAACACCATATATTTT. It is translated as CASSLAGVSGNTIYF.

The V and J genes are TRBV6-1 and TRBJ2-7; no clear D. Germline V CDR1 and CDR2: MNHNS, SASEGT. The CDR3 is made up of 12 amino acids. The V gene lost 4 bases and the J gene lost 3 bases, with 7 bases spanning the gap. CDR3 coding DNA: TGTGCCAGCAGTGCTAGTAGCTACGAGCAGTACTTC. As protein: CASSASSYEQYF.

V gene TRBV5-8 combines with J gene TRBJ2-7, with D tentatively TRBD2 (7 bases). This CDR3 has 18 amino acids. Germline CDR1 reads SGHTS; CDR2 reads YDEGEE. The V gene lost 4 bases and the J gene lost 3 bases, with 26 bases spanning the gap. CDR3 in amino acids: CASSSHHRGGGRFYEQYF. CDR3 coding DNA: TGTGCCAGCAGCAGCCACCACAGAGGCGGGGGCCGATTCTACGAGCAGTACTTC.

V usage is TRBV5-6 and J usage is TRBJ2-5, with 7 nucleotides matching TRBD2. This CDR3 spans 15 amino acids. Germline V gene lookup returns CDR1 SGHDT and CDR2 YYEEEE. Trimming at V came to 0 bases and at J to 5 bases, leaving 7 bases not matched to a gene. CDR3 in amino acids: CASSLDGGSRETQYF. CDR3 DNA sequence: TGTGCCAGCAGCTTGGACGGGGGGAGTAGGGAGACCCAGTACTTC. Full variable domain (missing parts from reference TRBV5-6 and TRBJ2-5): DAGVTQSPTHLIKTRGQQVTLRCSPKSGHDTVSWYQQALGQGPQFIFQYYEEEERQRGNFPDRFSGHQFPNYSSELNVNALLLGDSALYLCASSLDGGSRETQYFGPGTRLLVL.

This clone was observed once. The gene calls are TRBV7-2 and TRBJ2-1, with 8 positions matching TRBD1. CDR1 is SGHTA and CDR2 is FQGNSA in the germline V gene. This CDR3 contains 15 residues. J was trimmed by 4 bases and V by 1 base; bases with no gene match: 3. The CDR3 loop is CASSLEGQVYNEQFF. DNA for the CDR3: TGTGCCAGCAGCTTAGAGGGACAGGTTTACAATGAGCAGTTCTTC.

The V and J genes are TRBV5-1 and TRBJ1-1; D unresolved. Germline CDR1 and CDR2: SGHRS and YFSETQ. The CDR3 sequence is 12 residues long. V lost 7 bases to trimming and J lost 0 bases, with 7 bases between them. CDR3 sequence reads: CASGEMNTEAFF. As DNA, the CDR3 is TGCGCCAGCGGGGAAATGAACACTGAAGCTTTCTTT. Filled out from reference TRBV5-1 and TRBJ1-1, the complete variable domain reads KAGVTQTPRYLIKTRGQQVTLSCSPISGHRSVSWYQQTPGQGLQFLFEYFSETQRNKGNFPGRFSGRQFSNSRSEMNVSTLELGDSALYLCASGEMNTEAFFGQGTRLTVV.

The chain links TRBV5-4 to TRBJ1-2, with D unresolved. The CDR3 length is 16 residues. Germline assignment: CDR1 SGHNT and CDR2 YYREEE (reference sequence). V lost 0 bases to trimming and J lost 0 bases, with 12 bases between them. CDR3 in amino acids: CASSLGRAGANYGYTF. The CDR3 region has the DNA TGTGCCAGCAGCTTGGGTAGGGCCGGAGCTAACTATGGCTACACCTTC.

V and J are TRBV28 and TRBJ2-1; D is possibly TRBD2 (5 bases). The CDR3 has 16 amino acids. Germline lookup yields CDR1 MDHEN and CDR2 SYDVKM. Trimming removed 3 bases from V and 6 bases from J, with 18 bases in between. CDR3 nucleotides: TGTGCCAGCAGTTTTATGGGCGGACTTCTCTCCAATGAGCAGTTCTTC. Protein product: CASSFMGGLLSNEQFF.

The chain uses TRBV5-1 and TRBJ2-1; D is unclear. The CDR3 spans 12 residues. V gave up 4 bases and J gave up 3 bases, with 5 bases separating them. CDR1 SGHRS and CDR2 YFSETQ come from the germline V gene. CDR3 in amino acids: CASSENYNEQFF. In nucleotides, the CDR3 is TGCGCCAGCAGCGAGAACTACAATGAGCAGTTCTTC.

The chain employs TRBV2 and TRBJ2-5; 8 bases line up with TRBD1. This CDR3 spans 14 amino acids. Losses at the gene ends were 8 bases for V and 3 bases for J; bases not matched to a gene: 8. Germline V CDR1 and CDR2: SNHLY, FYNNEI. In DNA form, the CDR3 reads TGTGCCAGCGGGATGACAGGGGTCAAAGAGACCCAGTACTTC. This codes for CASGMTGVKETQYF.

The rearrangement links TRBV5-8 to TRBJ1-2; D is unresolved. Germline CDR1 SGHTS, CDR2 YDEGEE. V was pared by 0 bases and J by 4 bases, with 4 bases between. The length of the CDR3 is 12 residues. CDR3 protein: CASSLALYGYTF. As DNA, the CDR3 is TGTGCCAGCAGCTTGGCCCTCTATGGCTACACCTTC.

The chain joins TRBV6-6 to TRBJ1-3, with no clear D. Germline CDR1 is MNHNY and CDR2 is SVGAGI (reference sequence). The CDR3 loop spans 16 amino acids. V lost 8 bases and J lost 0, with 17 bases in between. The CDR3 loop is CASGNSVVYSGNTIYF. The CDR3 DNA follows: TGTGCCAGCGGAAATTCAGTGGTTTACTCTGGAAACACCATATATTTT.

The sample holds a few counts of this clone. The chain is built from TRBV4-3 and TRBJ2-2; D remains unclear. Germline loops: CDR1 LGHNA, CDR2 YSLEER. The V end was cut by 6 bases, the J end by 0 bases, with 11 bases between. The CDR3 extends over 15 amino acids. The CDR3 reads CASRYSVTNTGELFF. CDR3 nucleotide sequence: TGCGCCAGCAGGTACTCGGTAACGAACACCGGGGAGCTGTTTTTT.

The chain links TRBV5-6 to TRBJ2-5, with 10 bases that match TRBD2. Per germline, CDR1 SGHDT and CDR2 YYEEEE. J gave up 4 bases and V 1 base, and 4 bases lay outside the gene matches. The length of the CDR3 is 15 residues. The CDR3 here is CASSLFVAGGETQYF. Here the CDR3 DNA reads TGTGCCAGCAGCTTGTTCGTAGCGGGGGGAGAGACCCAGTACTTC.